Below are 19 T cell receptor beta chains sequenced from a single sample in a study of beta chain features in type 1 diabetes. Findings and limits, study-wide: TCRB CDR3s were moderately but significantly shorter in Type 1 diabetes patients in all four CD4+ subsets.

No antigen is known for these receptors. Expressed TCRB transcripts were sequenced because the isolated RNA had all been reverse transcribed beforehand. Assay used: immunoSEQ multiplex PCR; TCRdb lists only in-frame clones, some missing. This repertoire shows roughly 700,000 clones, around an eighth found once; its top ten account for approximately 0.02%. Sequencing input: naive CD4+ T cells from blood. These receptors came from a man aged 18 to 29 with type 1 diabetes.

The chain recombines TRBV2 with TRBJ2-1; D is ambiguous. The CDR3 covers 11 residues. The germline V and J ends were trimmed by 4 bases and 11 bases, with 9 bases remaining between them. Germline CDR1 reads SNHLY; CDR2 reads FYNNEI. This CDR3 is CASSVGTQQFF. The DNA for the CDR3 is TGTGCCAGCAGTGTAGGTACACAGCAGTTCTTC.

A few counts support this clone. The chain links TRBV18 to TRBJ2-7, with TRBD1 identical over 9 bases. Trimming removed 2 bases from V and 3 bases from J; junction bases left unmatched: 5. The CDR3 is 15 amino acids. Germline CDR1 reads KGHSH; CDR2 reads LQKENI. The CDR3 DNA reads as TGTGCCAGCTCACCAGGAGGACAGGGGCTCTACGAGCAGTACTTC. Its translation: CASSPGGQGLYEQYF. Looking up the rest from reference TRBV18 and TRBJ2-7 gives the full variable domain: NAGVMQNPRHLVRRRGQEARLRCSPMKGHSHVYWYRQLPEEGLKFMVYLQKENIIDESGMPKERFSAEFPKEGPSILRIQQVVRGDSAAYFCASSPGGQGLYEQYFGPGTRLTVT.

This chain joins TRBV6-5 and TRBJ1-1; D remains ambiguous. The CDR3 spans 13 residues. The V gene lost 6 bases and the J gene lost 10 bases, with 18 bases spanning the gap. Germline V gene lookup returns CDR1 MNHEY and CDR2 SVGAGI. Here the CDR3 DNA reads TGTGCCAGCAGGCCAGCTACATCGGGTTCAGCTTTCTTT. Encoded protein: CASRPATSGSAFF.

CDR3 bases: TGTGCCAGCAGCGCGACAGGCGTCTATGGCTACACCTTC. It encodes CASSATGVYGYTF. The V call is TRBV9, the J call TRBJ1-2; TRBD1 is a possible D gene (6 bases). Germline V gene sequence: CDR1 SGDLS, CDR2 YYNGEE. Trimming took 3 bases from V and 4 from J, leaving 10 bases between them. This CDR3 comprises 13 residues. Full variable domain (outside the CDR3, taken from reference TRBV9 and TRBJ1-2): DSGVTQTPKHLITATGQRVTLRCSPRSGDLSVYWYQQSLDQGLQFLIQYYNGEERAKGNILERFSAQQFPDLHSELNLSSLELGDSALYFCASSATGVYGYTFGSGTRLTVV.

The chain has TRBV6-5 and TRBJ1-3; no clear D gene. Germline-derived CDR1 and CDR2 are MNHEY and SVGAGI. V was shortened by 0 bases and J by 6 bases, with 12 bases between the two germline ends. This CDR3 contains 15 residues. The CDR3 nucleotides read TGTGCCAGCAGTTACTCCGGCAATCTGGAAAACACCATATATTTT. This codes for CASSYSGNLENTIYF.

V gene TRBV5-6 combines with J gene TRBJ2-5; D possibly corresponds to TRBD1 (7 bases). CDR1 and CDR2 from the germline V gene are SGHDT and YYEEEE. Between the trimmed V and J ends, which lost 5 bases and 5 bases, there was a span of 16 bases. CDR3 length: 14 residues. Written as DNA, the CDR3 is TGTGCCAGCAGAATGGAGGGGGCCGGGGAGACCCAGTACTTC. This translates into CASRMEGAGETQYF.

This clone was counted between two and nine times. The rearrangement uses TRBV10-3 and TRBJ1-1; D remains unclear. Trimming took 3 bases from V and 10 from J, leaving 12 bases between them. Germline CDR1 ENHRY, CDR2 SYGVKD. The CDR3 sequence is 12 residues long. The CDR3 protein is CAISDEVSPAFF. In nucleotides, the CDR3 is TGTGCCATCAGTGATGAGGTCAGTCCAGCTTTCTTT.

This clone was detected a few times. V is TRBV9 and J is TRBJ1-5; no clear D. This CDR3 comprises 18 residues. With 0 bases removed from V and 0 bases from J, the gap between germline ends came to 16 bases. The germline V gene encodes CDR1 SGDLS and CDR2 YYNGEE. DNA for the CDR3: TGTGCCAGCAGCGTAGTCGGCCGGGAGAGGATTAGCAATCAGCCCCAGCATTTT. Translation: CASSVVGRERISNQPQHF.

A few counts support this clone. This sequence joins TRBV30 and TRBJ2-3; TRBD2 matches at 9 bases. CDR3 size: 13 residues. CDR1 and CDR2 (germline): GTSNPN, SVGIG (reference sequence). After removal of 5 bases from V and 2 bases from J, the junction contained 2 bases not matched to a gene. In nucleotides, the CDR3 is TGTGCCTGGGTAGCGGGGGTCACAGATACGCAGTATTTT. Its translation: CAWVAGVTDTQYF.

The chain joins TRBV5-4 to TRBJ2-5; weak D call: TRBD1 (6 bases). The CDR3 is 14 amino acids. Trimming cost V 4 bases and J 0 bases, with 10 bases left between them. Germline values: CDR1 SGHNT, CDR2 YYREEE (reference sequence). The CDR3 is CASSPGQYQETQYF. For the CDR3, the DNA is TGTGCCAGCAGCCCCGGACAGTACCAAGAGACCCAGTACTTC.

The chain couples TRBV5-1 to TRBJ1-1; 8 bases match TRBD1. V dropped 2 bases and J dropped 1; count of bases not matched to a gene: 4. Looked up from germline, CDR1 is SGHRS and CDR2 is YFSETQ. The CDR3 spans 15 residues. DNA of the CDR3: TGCGCCAGCAGCTTACGGACAGGGACGAACACTGAAGCTTTCTTT. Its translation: CASSLRTGTNTEAFF.

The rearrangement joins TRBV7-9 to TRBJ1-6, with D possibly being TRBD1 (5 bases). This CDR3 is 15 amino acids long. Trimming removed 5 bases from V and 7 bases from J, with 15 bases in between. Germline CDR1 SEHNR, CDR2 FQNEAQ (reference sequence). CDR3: CASSKSTGINSPLHF. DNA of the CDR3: TGTGCCAGCAGCAAATCAACAGGCATCAATTCACCCCTCCACTTT.

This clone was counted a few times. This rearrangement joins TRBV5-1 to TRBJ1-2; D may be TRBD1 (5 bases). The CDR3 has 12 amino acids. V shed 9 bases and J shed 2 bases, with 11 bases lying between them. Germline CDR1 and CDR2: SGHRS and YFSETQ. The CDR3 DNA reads TGCGCCATCCAGACAGCGAACTATGGCTACACCTTC. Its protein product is CAIQTANYGYTF.

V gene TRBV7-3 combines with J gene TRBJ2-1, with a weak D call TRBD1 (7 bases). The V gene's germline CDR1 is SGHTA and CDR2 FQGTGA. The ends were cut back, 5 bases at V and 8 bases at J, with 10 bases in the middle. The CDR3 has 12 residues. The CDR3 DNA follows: TGTGCCAGCAGCGTCAGGGGGGATGAGCAGTTCTTC. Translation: CASSVRGDEQFF.

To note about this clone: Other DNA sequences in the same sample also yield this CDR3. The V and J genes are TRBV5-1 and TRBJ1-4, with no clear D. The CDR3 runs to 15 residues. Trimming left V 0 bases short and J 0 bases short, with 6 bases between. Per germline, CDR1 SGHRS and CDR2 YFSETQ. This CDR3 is CASSLVGATNEKLFF. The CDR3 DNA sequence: TGCGCCAGCAGCTTGGTGGGTGCAACTAATGAAAAACTGTTTTTT.

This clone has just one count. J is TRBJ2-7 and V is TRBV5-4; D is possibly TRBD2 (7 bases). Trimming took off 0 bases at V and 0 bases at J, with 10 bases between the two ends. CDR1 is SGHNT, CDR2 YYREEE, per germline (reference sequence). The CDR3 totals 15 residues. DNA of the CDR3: TGTGCCAGCAGCTTGGACGGGGGGCCCTCCTACGAGCAGTACTTC. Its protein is CASSLDGGPSYEQYF.

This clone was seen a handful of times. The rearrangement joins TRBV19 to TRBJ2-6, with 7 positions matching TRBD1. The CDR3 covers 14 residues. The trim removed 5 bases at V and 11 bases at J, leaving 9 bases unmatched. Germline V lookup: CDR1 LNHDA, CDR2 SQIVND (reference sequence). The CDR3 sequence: CASSEGGQDHVLTF. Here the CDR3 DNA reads TGTGCCAGTAGTGAGGGCGGACAGGATCACGTCCTGACTTTC. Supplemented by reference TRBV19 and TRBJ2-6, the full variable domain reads DGGITQSPKYLFRKEGQNVTLSCEQNLNHDAMYWYRQDPGQGLRLIYYSQIVNDFQKGDIAEGYSVSREKKESFPLTVTSAQKNPTAFYLCASSEGGQDHVLTFGAGSRLTVL.

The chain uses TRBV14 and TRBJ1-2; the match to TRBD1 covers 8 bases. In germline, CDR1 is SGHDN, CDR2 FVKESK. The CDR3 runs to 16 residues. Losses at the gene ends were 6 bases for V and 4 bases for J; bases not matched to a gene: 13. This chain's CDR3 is CASSQIPTGAPYGYTF. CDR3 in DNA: TGTGCCAGCAGTCAAATCCCGACAGGGGCCCCCTATGGCTACACCTTC.

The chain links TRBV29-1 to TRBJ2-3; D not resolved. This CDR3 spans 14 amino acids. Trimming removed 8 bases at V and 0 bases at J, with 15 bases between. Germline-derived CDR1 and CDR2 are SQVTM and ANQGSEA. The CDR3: CSLKPRLSTDTQYF. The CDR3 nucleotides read TGCAGCCTAAAACCGAGACTCAGCACAGATACGCAGTATTTT.